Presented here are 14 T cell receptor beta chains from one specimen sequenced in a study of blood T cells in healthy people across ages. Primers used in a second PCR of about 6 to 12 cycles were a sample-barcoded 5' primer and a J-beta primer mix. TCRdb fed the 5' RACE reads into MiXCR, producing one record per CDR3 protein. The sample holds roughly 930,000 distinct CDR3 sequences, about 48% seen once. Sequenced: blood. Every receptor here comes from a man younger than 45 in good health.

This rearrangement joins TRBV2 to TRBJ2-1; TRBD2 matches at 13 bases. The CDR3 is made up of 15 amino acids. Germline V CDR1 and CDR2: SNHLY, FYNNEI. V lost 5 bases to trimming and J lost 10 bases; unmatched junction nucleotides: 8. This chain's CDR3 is CASSRTSGGPVEQFF. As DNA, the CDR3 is TGTGCCAGCAGTAGGACTAGCGGGGGACCCGTGGAGCAGTTCTTC.

The CDR3, as DNA: TGCAGTGCCAGCGCTAGCGGGGACACAGATACGCAGTATTTT. Protein sequence: CSASASGDTDTQYF. V is TRBV20-1 and J is TRBJ2-3, with 9 nucleotides matching TRBD2. The CDR3 extends over 14 amino acids. The J segment lost 2 bases and the V segment lost 6 bases, leaving 6 bases of the junction unmatched. From germline, CDR1 is DFQATT and CDR2 SNEGSKA (reference sequence).

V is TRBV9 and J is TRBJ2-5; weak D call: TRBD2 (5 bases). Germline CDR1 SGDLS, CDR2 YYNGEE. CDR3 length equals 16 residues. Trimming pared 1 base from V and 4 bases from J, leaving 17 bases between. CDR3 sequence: CASSVISGIEGETQYF. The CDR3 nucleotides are TGTGCCAGCAGCGTAATTTCCGGGATAGAAGGAGAGACCCAGTACTTC. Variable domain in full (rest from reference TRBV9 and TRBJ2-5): DSGVTQTPKHLITATGQRVTLRCSPRSGDLSVYWYQQSLDQGLQFLIQYYNGEERAKGNILERFSAQQFPDLHSELNLSSLELGDSALYFCASSVISGIEGETQYFGPGTRLLVL.

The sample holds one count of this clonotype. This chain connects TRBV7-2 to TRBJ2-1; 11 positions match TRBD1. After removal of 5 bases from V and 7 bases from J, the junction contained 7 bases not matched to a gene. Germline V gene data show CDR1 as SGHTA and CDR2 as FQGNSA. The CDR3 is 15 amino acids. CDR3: CASSARTGGSNEQFF. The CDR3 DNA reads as TGTGCCAGCAGCGCTAGGACAGGGGGCTCGAATGAGCAGTTCTTC. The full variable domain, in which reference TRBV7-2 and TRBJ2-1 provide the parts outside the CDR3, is GAGVSQSPSNKVTEKGKDVELRCDPISGHTALYWYRQSLGQGLEFLIYFQGNSAPDKSGLPSDRFSAERTGGSVSTLTIQRTQQEDSAVYLCASSARTGGSNEQFFGPGTRLTVL.

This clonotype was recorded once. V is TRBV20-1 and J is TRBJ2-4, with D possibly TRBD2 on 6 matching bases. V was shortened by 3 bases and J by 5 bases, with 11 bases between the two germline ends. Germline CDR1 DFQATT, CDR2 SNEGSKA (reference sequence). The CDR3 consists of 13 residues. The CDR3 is CSARPGVENIQYF. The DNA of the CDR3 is TGCAGTGCTAGGCCGGGGGTGGAAAACATTCAGTACTTC.

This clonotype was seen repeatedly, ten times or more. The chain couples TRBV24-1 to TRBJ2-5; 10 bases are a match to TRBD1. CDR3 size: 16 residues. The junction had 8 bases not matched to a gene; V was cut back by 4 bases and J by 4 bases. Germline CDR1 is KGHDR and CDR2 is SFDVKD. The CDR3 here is CATSDPDRGPRETQYF. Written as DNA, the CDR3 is TGTGCCACCAGTGACCCCGACAGGGGGCCACGAGAGACCCAGTACTTC.

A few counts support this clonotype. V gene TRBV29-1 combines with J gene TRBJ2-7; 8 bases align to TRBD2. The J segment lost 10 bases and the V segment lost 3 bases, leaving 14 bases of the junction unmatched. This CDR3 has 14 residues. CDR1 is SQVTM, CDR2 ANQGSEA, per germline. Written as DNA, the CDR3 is TGCAGCGTTGATCCCCTCGGGGGGGGGAGAAACCAGTACTTC. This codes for CSVDPLGGGRNQYF.

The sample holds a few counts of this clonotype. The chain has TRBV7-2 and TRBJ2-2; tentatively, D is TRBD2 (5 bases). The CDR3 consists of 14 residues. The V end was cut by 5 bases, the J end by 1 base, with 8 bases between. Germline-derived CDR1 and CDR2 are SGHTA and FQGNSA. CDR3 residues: CASSPGLNTGELFF. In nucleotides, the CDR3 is TGTGCCAGCAGCCCCGGACTGAACACCGGGGAGCTGTTTTTT.

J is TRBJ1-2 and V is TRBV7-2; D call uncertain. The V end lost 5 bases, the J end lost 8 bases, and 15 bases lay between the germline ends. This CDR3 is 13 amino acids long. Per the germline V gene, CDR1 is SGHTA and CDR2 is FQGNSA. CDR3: CASSPYLQIGYTF. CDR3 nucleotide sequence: TGTGCCAGCAGCCCCTATTTACAGATCGGCTACACCTTC.

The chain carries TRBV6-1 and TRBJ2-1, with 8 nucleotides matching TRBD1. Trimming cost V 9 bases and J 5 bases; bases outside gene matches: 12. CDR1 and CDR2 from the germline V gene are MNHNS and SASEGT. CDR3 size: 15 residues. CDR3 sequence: CASLPGQGANNEQFF. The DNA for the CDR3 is TGTGCCAGTCTACCGGGGCAGGGGGCTAACAATGAGCAGTTCTTC.

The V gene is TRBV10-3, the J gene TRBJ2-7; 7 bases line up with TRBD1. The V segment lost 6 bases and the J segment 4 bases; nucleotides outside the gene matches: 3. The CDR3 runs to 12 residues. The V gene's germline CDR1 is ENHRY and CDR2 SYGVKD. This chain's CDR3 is CAIRDRRYEQYF. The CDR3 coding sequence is TGTGCCATCAGGGACAGGAGATACGAGCAGTACTTC.

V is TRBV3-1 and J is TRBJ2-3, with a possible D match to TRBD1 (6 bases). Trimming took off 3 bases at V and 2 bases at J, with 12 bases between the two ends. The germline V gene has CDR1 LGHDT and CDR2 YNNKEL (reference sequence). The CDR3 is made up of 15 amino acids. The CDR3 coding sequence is TGTGCCAGCAGCCATGGTCAGGGGACCACAGATACGCAGTATTTT. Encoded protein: CASSHGQGTTDTQYF.

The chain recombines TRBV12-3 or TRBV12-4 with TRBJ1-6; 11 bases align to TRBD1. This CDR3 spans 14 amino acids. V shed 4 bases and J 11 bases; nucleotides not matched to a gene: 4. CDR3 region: CASSSGTGGAPLHF. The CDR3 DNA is TGTGCCAGCAGTTCGGGGACAGGGGGGGCACCCCTCCACTTT.

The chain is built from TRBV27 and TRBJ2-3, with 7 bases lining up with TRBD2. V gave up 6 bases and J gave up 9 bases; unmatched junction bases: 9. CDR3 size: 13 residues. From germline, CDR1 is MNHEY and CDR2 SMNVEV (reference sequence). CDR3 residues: CASSPRGEGTQYF. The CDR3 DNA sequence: TGTGCCAGCAGCCCCCGCGGGGAGGGAACGCAGTATTTT.